The rows below give T cell receptor beta chains drawn from one sample of a study of T cell changes during pregnancy in multiple sclerosis. Sequencing used immunoSEQ multiplex PCR; TCRdb keeps in-frame clones, though not all of them. This sample has fewer than 150,000 clones, with around 97% found just once. This specimen was peripheral blood, taken after pregnancy. These receptors were collected from a female donor with multiple sclerosis, enrolled in a pregnancy study. Both conserved end residues are part of each CDR3. A D gene is named only where the DNA matches it firmly. Clone size is given for some rows only: seen once, a few or many times, or a class if the clone is expanded.

j_gene: TRBJ1-1; v_gene: TRBV28; abundance: .; d_gene: .; CDR3nt: TGTGCCAGCAGTTTAACAGCCCTGGATACTGAAGCTTTCTTT; CDR3aa: CASSLTALDTEAFF
j_gene: TRBJ2-2; v_gene: TRBV28; abundance: .; d_gene: .; CDR3nt: TGTGCCAGCAGCCTCCACAGGGCCGATGGCACCGGGGAGCTGTTTTTT; CDR3aa: CASSLHRADGTGELFF
j_gene: TRBJ2-2; v_gene: TRBV30; abundance: .; d_gene: .; CDR3nt: TGTGCCTGGAGTGTACGAGGAGGAGTGAACACCGGGGAGCTGTTTTTT; CDR3aa: CAWSVRGGVNTGELFF
j_gene: TRBJ1-1; v_gene: TRBV7-9; abundance: once; d_gene: .; CDR3nt: TGTGCCAGCAGCTCTACAGGGCCAAAGGAAGCTTTCTTT; CDR3aa: CASSSTGPKEAFF
j_gene: TRBJ2-7; v_gene: TRBV18; abundance: .; d_gene: TRBD2; CDR3nt: TGTGCCAGCTCACCAAGGGAGGGGTTACTCCTAGAGACTACCTACGAGCAGTACTTC; CDR3aa: CASSPREGLLLETTYEQYF
j_gene: TRBJ2-1; v_gene: TRBV6-1; abundance: .; d_gene: .; CDR3nt: TGTGCCAGCGTGGCGGGAACCTACAATGAGCAGTTCTTC; CDR3aa: CASVAGTYNEQFF
j_gene: TRBJ2-7; v_gene: TRBV6-1; abundance: .; d_gene: .; CDR3nt: TGTGCCAGCAGGGGGACAGGGACACTAGCGGCACAGTACTTC; CDR3aa: CASRGTGTLAAQYF
j_gene: TRBJ2-7; v_gene: TRBV19; abundance: .; d_gene: TRBD1; CDR3nt: TGTGCCAGTAGTATTGGGACAGGCGACGAGCAGTACTTC; CDR3aa: CASSIGTGDEQYF
j_gene: TRBJ1-3; v_gene: TRBV11-1; abundance: .; d_gene: TRBD1; CDR3nt: TGTGCCAGCAGCCGGGACAGGGCTGGAAACACCATATATTTT; CDR3aa: CASSRDRAGNTIYF
j_gene: TRBJ2-5; v_gene: TRBV29-1; abundance: .; d_gene: TRBD1; CDR3nt: TGCAGCGTTGATGGGGACAGGGGGTCACTGGTGACCCAGTACTTC; CDR3aa: CSVDGDRGSLVTQYF
j_gene: TRBJ2-3; v_gene: TRBV7-3; abundance: .; d_gene: TRBD1; CDR3nt: TGTGCCAGCAGCCCGGGGGACAGGGGTAACACAGATACGCAGTATTTT; CDR3aa: CASSPGDRGNTDTQYF
j_gene: TRBJ2-1; v_gene: TRBV6-5; abundance: once; d_gene: TRBD1; CDR3nt: TGTGCCAGCAGGCAGGGACAGACTATCGGTGAGCAGTTCTTC; CDR3aa: CASRQGQTIGEQFF
j_gene: TRBJ1-1; v_gene: TRBV5-1; abundance: few; d_gene: .; CDR3nt: TGCGCCAGCAGCTTGAAGGGAGGCACTGAAGCTTTCTTT; CDR3aa: CASSLKGGTEAFF
j_gene: TRBJ2-2; v_gene: TRBV29-1; abundance: .; d_gene: .; CDR3nt: TGCAGCGTTGACGGCCTGGCCGGGATTGGGACCGGGGAGCTGTTTTTT; CDR3aa: CSVDGLAGIGTGELFF
j_gene: TRBJ2-5; v_gene: TRBV5-6; abundance: .; d_gene: .; CDR3nt: TGTGCCAGCAGCTTATCACAGGGCGCCCTAGGGGGGACCCAGTACTTC; CDR3aa: CASSLSQGALGGTQYF
j_gene: TRBJ1-4; v_gene: TRBV15; abundance: .; d_gene: .; CDR3nt: TGTGCCACCAGCCGAGGTAGGGGTCGGCCTCGAACAAATGAAAAACTGTTTTTT; CDR3aa: CATSRGRGRPRTNEKLFF
j_gene: TRBJ2-7; v_gene: TRBV13; abundance: .; d_gene: TRBD1; CDR3nt: TGTGCCAGCAGCGCCAGACAGGGTCACGAGCAGTACTTC; CDR3aa: CASSARQGHEQYF
j_gene: TRBJ2-1; v_gene: TRBV6-5; abundance: .; d_gene: TRBD2; CDR3nt: TGTGCCAGCAGTTACTCGGCTAGCGGGAGCAATGAGCAGTTCTTC; CDR3aa: CASSYSASGSNEQFF
j_gene: TRBJ2-1; v_gene: TRBV7-9; abundance: .; d_gene: TRBD2; CDR3nt: TGTGCCAGCAGCCAAGCGGGAGTTTCTTTGGGTGAGCAGTTCTTC; CDR3aa: CASSQAGVSLGEQFF
j_gene: TRBJ2-5; v_gene: TRBV5-1; abundance: .; d_gene: .; CDR3nt: TGCGCCAGCAGCTTGAACCGTCGAGCCACAAGACTATTGGAGACCCAGTACTTC; CDR3aa: CASSLNRRATRLLETQYF
j_gene: TRBJ2-2; v_gene: TRBV7-9; abundance: once; d_gene: .; CDR3nt: TGTGCCAGCGCAAAAAGGGGGGGAACCGGGGAGCTGTTTTTT; CDR3aa: CASAKRGGTGELFF
j_gene: TRBJ2-1; v_gene: TRBV28; abundance: once; d_gene: TRBD2; CDR3nt: TGTGCCAGCAATCCGGCTAGCGGGAAGGATGAGCAGTTCTTC; CDR3aa: CASNPASGKDEQFF
j_gene: TRBJ2-3; v_gene: TRBV13; abundance: .; d_gene: TRBD1; CDR3nt: TGTGCCAGCAGCCCCCGACAGGGGGCGCCGGATACGCAGTATTTT; CDR3aa: CASSPRQGAPDTQYF
j_gene: TRBJ2-1; v_gene: TRBV7-2; abundance: once; d_gene: .; CDR3nt: TGTGCCAGCAGCTTACCAGACACCTCATCCCAGTTCTTC; CDR3aa: CASSLPDTSSQFF
j_gene: TRBJ2-3; v_gene: TRBV6-5; abundance: .; d_gene: .; CDR3nt: TGTGCCAGCATAGGGGGTATCACAGATACGCAGTATTTT; CDR3aa: CASIGGITDTQYF
j_gene: TRBJ1-5; v_gene: TRBV11-2; abundance: .; d_gene: .; CDR3nt: TGTGCCAGCAGCTTAGGCAGAAATAGCAATCAGCCCCAGCATTTT; CDR3aa: CASSLGRNSNQPQHF
j_gene: TRBJ2-3; v_gene: TRBV19; abundance: .; d_gene: TRBD2; CDR3nt: TGTGCCAGTAGTATATTTGGAGCGGGAAGCACAGATACGCAGTATTTT; CDR3aa: CASSIFGAGSTDTQYF
j_gene: TRBJ1-3; v_gene: TRBV28; abundance: .; d_gene: .; CDR3nt: TGTGCCAGCAGTTTGGTTTCGGGGGCTGGAAACACCATATATTTT; CDR3aa: CASSLVSGAGNTIYF
j_gene: TRBJ2-2; v_gene: TRBV6-5; abundance: .; d_gene: .; CDR3nt: TGTGCCAGCAGTTTAGTCGGCACCGGGGAGCTGTTTTTT; CDR3aa: CASSLVGTGELFF
j_gene: TRBJ2-7; v_gene: TRBV4-1; abundance: .; d_gene: TRBD2; CDR3nt: TGCGCCAGCAGCCAAGAACCGGGACTAGTCATTGCAGGGCAGTACTTC; CDR3aa: CASSQEPGLVIAGQYF
j_gene: TRBJ2-2; v_gene: TRBV9; abundance: .; d_gene: .; CDR3nt: TGTGCCAGCAGCGTAGATGCGGGAAGGGTCACCGGGGAGCTGTTTTTT; CDR3aa: CASSVDAGRVTGELFF
j_gene: TRBJ2-7; v_gene: TRBV7-6; abundance: .; d_gene: TRBD2; CDR3nt: TGTGCCAGCAGCCCTAGCGGGACGATAACCTACGAGCAGTACTTC; CDR3aa: CASSPSGTITYEQYF
j_gene: TRBJ2-2; v_gene: TRBV5-1; abundance: .; d_gene: .; CDR3nt: TGCGCCAGCAGCCCCGGAGACAACACCGGGGAGCTGTTTTTT; CDR3aa: CASSPGDNTGELFF
j_gene: TRBJ1-2; v_gene: TRBV27; abundance: .; d_gene: .; CDR3nt: TGTGCCAGCAGTTTAGCAGGGAACTATGGCTACACCTTC; CDR3aa: CASSLAGNYGYTF
j_gene: TRBJ2-1; v_gene: TRBV14; abundance: .; d_gene: .; CDR3nt: TGTGCCAGCAGCCCCGGACTCACGAGCTCCTACAATGAGCAGTTCTTC; CDR3aa: CASSPGLTSSYNEQFF
j_gene: TRBJ2-7; v_gene: TRBV19; abundance: .; d_gene: TRBD1; CDR3nt: TGTGCCAGTACCTTGGGACAGGCCCCCTACGAGCAGTACTTC; CDR3aa: CASTLGQAPYEQYF
j_gene: TRBJ2-2; v_gene: TRBV9; abundance: .; d_gene: .; CDR3nt: TGTGCCAGCAGCGTAACCAGCACCGGGGAGCTGTTTTTT; CDR3aa: CASSVTSTGELFF
j_gene: TRBJ1-1; v_gene: TRBV28; abundance: .; d_gene: .; CDR3nt: TGTGCCAGCATAATCGGCTTGCTAGGGGAGGGCACTGAAGCTTTCTTT; CDR3aa: CASIIGLLGEGTEAFF
j_gene: TRBJ1-3; v_gene: TRBV4-2; abundance: .; d_gene: .; CDR3nt: TGTGCCAGCAGCCATCCCCCGGGACATGATGTATATGGAAACACCATATATTTT; CDR3aa: CASSHPPGHDVYGNTIYF
j_gene: TRBJ2-7; v_gene: TRBV13; abundance: .; d_gene: TRBD2; CDR3nt: TGTGCCAGCAGCTCAGGACTAGCGGGAGCCTACGAGCAGTACTTC; CDR3aa: CASSSGLAGAYEQYF
j_gene: TRBJ1-5; v_gene: TRBV29-1; abundance: .; d_gene: TRBD1; CDR3nt: TGCAGCGTCTCAGGGGGAAGTCAGCCCCAGCATTTT; CDR3aa: CSVSGGSQPQHF
j_gene: TRBJ2-5; v_gene: TRBV5-6; abundance: .; d_gene: .; CDR3nt: TGTGCCAGCAGCTTGGGAGGGATACAAGAGACCCAGTACTTC; CDR3aa: CASSLGGIQETQYF
j_gene: TRBJ2-1; v_gene: TRBV6-4; abundance: .; d_gene: .; CDR3nt: TGTGCCAGCAGCCCCTCTACCGTGGATGAGCAGTTCTTC; CDR3aa: CASSPSTVDEQFF
j_gene: TRBJ2-7; v_gene: TRBV19; abundance: .; d_gene: .; CDR3nt: TGTGCCAGTAGTATCCAAATCTCCTACGAGCAGTACTTC; CDR3aa: CASSIQISYEQYF
j_gene: TRBJ1-5; v_gene: TRBV28; abundance: .; d_gene: .; CDR3nt: TGTGCCAGCAGTTTAGTAAATAGCAATCAGCCCCAGCATTTT; CDR3aa: CASSLVNSNQPQHF
j_gene: TRBJ2-7; v_gene: TRBV29-1; abundance: .; d_gene: .; CDR3nt: TGCAGCGTTGCCGCGGTCCATCGCTACGAGCAGTACTTC; CDR3aa: CSVAAVHRYEQYF
j_gene: TRBJ2-7; v_gene: TRBV7-6; abundance: .; d_gene: .; CDR3nt: TGTGCCAGCAGCTTAGGGAGCGGGCTAGACTACGAGCAGTACTTC; CDR3aa: CASSLGSGLDYEQYF
j_gene: TRBJ2-7; v_gene: TRBV23-1; abundance: .; d_gene: TRBD1; CDR3nt: TGCGCCAGCAGTCAACGGACAGGTACCTACGAGCAGTACTTC; CDR3aa: CASSQRTGTYEQYF
j_gene: TRBJ2-5; v_gene: TRBV27; abundance: .; d_gene: .; CDR3nt: TGTGCCAGCAGTTTACATTACCAAGAGACCCAGTACTTC; CDR3aa: CASSLHYQETQYF
j_gene: TRBJ2-1; v_gene: TRBV11-3; abundance: .; d_gene: .; CDR3nt: TGTGCCAGCAGCTTAGTGGCAGGCTCAGACAATGAGCAGTTCTTC; CDR3aa: CASSLVAGSDNEQFF
j_gene: TRBJ2-7; v_gene: TRBV5-1; abundance: .; d_gene: TRBD1; CDR3nt: TGCGCCAGCAGCTTAAGATCGGGGACAGGGGGCGGCTACGAGCAGTACTTC; CDR3aa: CASSLRSGTGGGYEQYF
j_gene: TRBJ1-5; v_gene: TRBV11-2; abundance: .; d_gene: .; CDR3nt: TGTGCCAGCAGTAAAACAGGGCTTGGGAATCAGCCCCAGCATTTT; CDR3aa: CASSKTGLGNQPQHF
j_gene: TRBJ1-2; v_gene: TRBV7-8; abundance: .; d_gene: .; CDR3nt: TGTGCCAGCAGCCCCCGGGGGTCGGGGGGGGGTTATGGCTACACCTTC; CDR3aa: CASSPRGSGGGYGYTF